The 3 T cell receptor beta chains given below trace back to one sample, sequenced in a study of blood T cell repertoires in COVID-19. Libraries were prepared by immunoSEQ multiplex PCR; TCRdb keeps only in-frame clonotypes and omits some of them. The table lists roughly 460,000 clones, over 85% of them singletons. Input material: peripheral blood. The receptors were gathered from a man aged 18-30 years with COVID-19, enrolled during active disease.

This chain joins TRBV6-5 and TRBJ1-2; no firm D call. From germline, CDR1 is MNHEY and CDR2 SVGAGI. The CDR3 totals 13 residues. V dropped 4 bases and J dropped 6 bases, with 12 bases sitting between them. The DNA for the CDR3 is TGTGCCAGCAGTTCCTTTTTCGGGGATGGCTACACCTTC. It encodes CASSSFFGDGYTF.

The chain has TRBV7-9 and TRBJ1-1; D is unclear. V lost 4 bases to trimming and J lost 4 bases, with 22 bases between them. This CDR3 comprises 17 residues. From germline, CDR1 is SEHNR and CDR2 FQNEAQ (reference sequence). CDR3 amino acids: CASSSRVPGGVGTEAFF. Here the CDR3 DNA reads TGTGCCAGCAGCTCGCGGGTTCCAGGCGGTGTCGGCACTGAAGCTTTCTTT.

The V and J genes are TRBV29-1 and TRBJ2-7; 9 bases agree with TRBD1. With V trimmed by 5 bases and J by 4 bases, 9 bases remained unmatched. The germline V gene encodes CDR1 SQVTM and CDR2 ANQGSEA. This CDR3 has 14 amino acids. The CDR3 DNA reads as TGCAGCGTTCCGACGGGACAGGGAGGGTACGAGCAGTACTTC. Its translation: CSVPTGQGGYEQYF.